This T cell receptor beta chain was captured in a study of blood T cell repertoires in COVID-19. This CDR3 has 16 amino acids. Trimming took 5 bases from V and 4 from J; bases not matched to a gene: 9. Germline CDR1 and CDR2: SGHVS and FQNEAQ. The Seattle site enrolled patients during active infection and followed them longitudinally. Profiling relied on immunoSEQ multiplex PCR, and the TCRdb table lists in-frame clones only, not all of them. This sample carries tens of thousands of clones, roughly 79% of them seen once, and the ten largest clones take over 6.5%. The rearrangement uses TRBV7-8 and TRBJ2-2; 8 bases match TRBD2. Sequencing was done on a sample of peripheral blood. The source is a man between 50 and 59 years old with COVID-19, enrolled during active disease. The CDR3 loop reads CASSHGTRGVTGELFF. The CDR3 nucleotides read TGTGCCAGCAGCCACGGGACTAGGGGGGTCACCGGGGAGCTGTTTTTT.